One TCR beta chain is described in this entry. Original analysis: Reference gene primer amplification gave estimated nucleated cell counts. TCRdb keeps only in-frame clones here, not all; method: immunoSEQ multiplex PCR. Clonal size and the V and J genes are those of that table, whereas D and trimming came from the DNA. This sample yields 200,000 to 250,000 clones, of which approximately 82% are seen a single time; approximately 10% belongs to the top ten. These data come from a study of blood T cell repertoires in COVID-19. Across the study: Collection of acute and convalescent COVID-19 samples took place in the United States, Italy and Spain.

Trimming removed 3 bases from V and 3 bases from J, with 11 bases in between. CDR1 is SGHTA, CDR2 FQGNSA, per germline. The CDR3 extends over 14 amino acids. The TCR sequence derives from a man over 45 with active or convalescent COVID-19. V and J are TRBV7-2 and TRBJ1-1, with D possibly TRBD1 on 6 matching bases. The sequenced sample consisted of peripheral blood. The CDR3, as DNA: TGTGCCAGCAGCTTGGGACATCTATACACTGAAGCTTTCTTT. Residues: CASSLGHLYTEAFF.